Shown below are 4 T cell receptor beta chains from a single sample sequenced in a study of post-analysis software for immune sequencing data. No cognate antigen is known for these TCRs. General study findings and limits: Included in a set of about five TRBV segments more frequent in patients than controls were TRBV5-6, TRBV5-1 and TRBV20-1.

Presence of unique molecular identifiers characterized the TCR beta cDNA libraries. TCRdb itself ran the PCR reads through MiXCR, one entry per CDR3 protein. The data contain 400,000 to 500,000 distinct CDR3 sequences, approximately 37% of them singletons. Material: blood. The receptors shown here come from a girl aged 2 to 10 with multiple sclerosis.

The gene calls are TRBV7-2 and TRBJ2-7, with D unresolved. CDR1 SGHTA and CDR2 FQGNSA come from the germline V gene. The CDR3 consists of 14 residues. Trimming cost V 4 bases and J 0 bases, with 10 bases left between them. The chain's CDR3 is CASSYQRNSYEQYF. The CDR3 DNA follows: TGTGCCAGCAGCTATCAGAGGAACTCCTACGAGCAGTACTTC.

The rearrangement joins TRBV4-3 to TRBJ2-5; TRBD1 matches 11 bases. The CDR3 is 17 residues long. CDR1 and CDR2 (germline): LGHNA, YSLEER. The V gene end was trimmed by 1 base and the J gene end by 1 base; junction bases not matched to a gene: 5. The CDR3, as DNA: TGCGCCAGCAGCCAAGCTGGGACAGGGGGATTCCAAGAGACCCAGTACTTC. Amino acids: CASSQAGTGGFQETQYF.

The chain recombines TRBV5-1 with TRBJ2-7; tentatively, D is TRBD2 (6 bases). V was cut by 4 bases and J by 3 bases, with 11 bases left in between. The CDR3 totals 13 residues. Germline loops: CDR1 SGHRS, CDR2 YFSETQ. The CDR3 DNA sequence: TGCGCCAGCAGCGCCGGGAGCCACTACGAGCAGTACTTC. Translation: CASSAGSHYEQYF. The complete variable domain, with remaining parts taken from reference TRBV5-1 and TRBJ2-7, reads KAGVTQTPRYLIKTRGQQVTLSCSPISGHRSVSWYQQTPGQGLQFLFEYFSETQRNKGNFPGRFSGRQFSNSRSEMNVSTLELGDSALYLCASSAGSHYEQYFGPGTRLTVT.

This clonotype was detected a few times. The rearrangement uses TRBV6-2 or TRBV6-3 and TRBJ2-3; 10 positions agree with TRBD1. The germline CDR1 and CDR2 sequences are MNHEY and SVGEGT. CDR3 size: 17 residues. J gave up 6 bases and V 1 base, and 10 bases lay outside the gene matches. The CDR3 here is CASSYFPGTGDPDTQYF. CDR3 bases: TGTGCCAGCAGTTACTTCCCCGGGACAGGGGACCCGGATACGCAGTATTTT.